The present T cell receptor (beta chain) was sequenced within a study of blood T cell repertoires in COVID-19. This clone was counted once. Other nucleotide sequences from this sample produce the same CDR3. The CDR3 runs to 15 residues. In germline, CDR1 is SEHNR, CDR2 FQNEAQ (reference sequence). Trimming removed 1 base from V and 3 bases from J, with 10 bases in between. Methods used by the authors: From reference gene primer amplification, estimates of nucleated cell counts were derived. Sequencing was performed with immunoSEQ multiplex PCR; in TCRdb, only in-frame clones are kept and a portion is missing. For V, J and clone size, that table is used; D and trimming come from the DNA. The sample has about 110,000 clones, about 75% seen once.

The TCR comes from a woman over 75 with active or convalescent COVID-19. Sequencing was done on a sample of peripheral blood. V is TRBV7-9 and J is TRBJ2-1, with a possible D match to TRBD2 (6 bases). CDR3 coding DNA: TGTGCCAGCAGCTTAGGTAGCGGCGGCTACAATGAGCAGTTCTTC. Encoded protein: CASSLGSGGYNEQFF.